This T cell receptor (beta chain) appears in the sequencing data of a study of graft-versus-host responses after intestinal transplantation. Points from the study as a whole: The marrow of recipients harbored GvH clones, and ileum or blood showed some of them first.

Profiled with immunoSEQ multiplex PCR; TCRdb holds only in-frame clones, not every one. The sample has about 14,000 clones, about 29% seen once. Trimming pared 1 base from V and 2 bases from J, leaving 13 bases between. The length of the CDR3 is 16 residues. Germline V gene lookup returns CDR1 SGHAT and CDR2 FQDESV (reference sequence). Responders that carried the CFSE label, roughly 200,000 of them, were plated with roughly 200,000 irradiated, violet-dye-labeled stimulator cells. The authors sorted proliferating CFSE-low CD3+CD4+ and CD3+CD8+ responders after the reaction. The chain employs TRBV11-1 and TRBJ2-3; possible D gene TRBD2, 6 bases. The sequencing used alloreactive CD4+ T cells from a mixed lymphocyte reaction culture, collected before intestinal transplant. Subset reported: CFSE-low proliferating T cells sorted from roughly six-day pre-transplant mixed lymphocyte reaction (GvH or HvG direction). The clonotype originates from a human patient who received an intestinal transplant. This chain's CDR3 is CASSLGSAGSTDTQYF. In DNA, the CDR3 is TGTGCCAGCAGCTTAGGGTCGGCGGGATCCACAGATACGCAGTATTTT.